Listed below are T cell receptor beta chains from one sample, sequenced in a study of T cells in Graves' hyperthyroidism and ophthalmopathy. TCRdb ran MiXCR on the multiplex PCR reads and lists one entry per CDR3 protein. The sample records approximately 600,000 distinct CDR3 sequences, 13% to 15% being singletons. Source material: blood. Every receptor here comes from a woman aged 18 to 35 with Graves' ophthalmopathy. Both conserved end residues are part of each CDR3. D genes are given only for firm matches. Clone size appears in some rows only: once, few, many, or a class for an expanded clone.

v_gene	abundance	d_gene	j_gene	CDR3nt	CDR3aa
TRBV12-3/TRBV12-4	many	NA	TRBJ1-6	TGTGCCAGCAGTAGACTGAATACCTCACCCCTCCACTTT	CASSRLNTSPLHF
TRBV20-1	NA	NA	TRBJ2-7	TGCAGTGCCCGAAGACAGGAGACACGCTACGAGCAGTACTTC	CSARRQETRYEQYF
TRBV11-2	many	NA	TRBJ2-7	TGTGCCAGCAGCCCACAGAATCGGCGATATGTTGGGTACGAGCAGTACTTC	CASSPQNRRYVGYEQYF
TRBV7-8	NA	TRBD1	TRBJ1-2	TGTGCCAGCAGCACCCGGACAGGCCCCAACTATGGCTACACCTTC	CASSTRTGPNYGYTF
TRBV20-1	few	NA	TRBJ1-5	TGCAGTGCTCGTCGAGGGGGTCCCAATCAGCCCCAGCAATTT	CSARRGGPNQPQQF
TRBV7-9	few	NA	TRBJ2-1	TGTGCCAGCAGCTTGTCTGGTTCCTCAGGGTTGCAGTTCTTC	CASSLSGSSGLQFF
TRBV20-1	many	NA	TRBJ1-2	TGCAGTGCTGGAGGCAGGGAAGATGGCTATGGCTACACCTTC	CSAGGREDGYGYTF
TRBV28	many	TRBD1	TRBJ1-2	TGTGCCAGCAGTTTACGCGGGCCAGGGGGACAGGGCTATGGCTACACCTTC	CASSLRGPGGQGYGYTF
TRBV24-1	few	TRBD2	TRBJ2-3	TGTGCCACCAGTGATTCTGATTCTCGCGGGAGGGCCGGGGATACGCAGTATTTT	CATSDSDSRGRAGDTQYF
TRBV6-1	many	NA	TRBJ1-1	TGTGCCAGCAGAGGGGGGTCTGGCACTGAAGCTTTCTTT	CASRGGSGTEAFF
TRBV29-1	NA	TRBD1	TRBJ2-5	TGCAGCGTTACAGGGGACATCGGGGAGACCCAGTACTTC	CSVTGDIGETQYF
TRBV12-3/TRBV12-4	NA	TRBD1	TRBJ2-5	TGTGCCAGCACCACCGGGACAGGGACCCCCCGAGAGACCCAGTACTTC	CASTTGTGTPRETQYF
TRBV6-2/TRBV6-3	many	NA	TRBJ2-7	TGTGCCAGCAGTGTGACCTACGAGCAGTACTTC	CASSVTYEQYF
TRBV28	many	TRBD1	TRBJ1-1	TGTGCCAGCAGTCCGGGACAGGGTTGGACTGAAGCTTTCTTT	CASSPGQGWTEAFF
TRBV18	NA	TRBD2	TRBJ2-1	TGTGCCAGCTCACCTGCACTAGCGGGAGGGTACAATGAGCAGTTCTTC	CASSPALAGGYNEQFF
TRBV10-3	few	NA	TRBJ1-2	TGTGCCATCTCAGGGCCTGACTATGGCTACACCTTC	CAISGPDYGYTF
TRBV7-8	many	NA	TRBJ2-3	TGTGCCAGCACCCAGGACTCTAGCACAGATACGCAGTATTTT	CASTQDSSTDTQYF
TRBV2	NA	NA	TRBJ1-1	TGTGCCAGCAGTGTGGGCAGCCCTGAAGCTTTCTTT	CASSVGSPEAFF
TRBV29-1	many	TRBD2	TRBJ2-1	TGCAGCGTTGAAGATCTGGGGGAGGGCGACTACAATGAGCAGTTCTTC	CSVEDLGEGDYNEQFF
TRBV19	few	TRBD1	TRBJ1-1	TGTGGTACTAAGACAGGGGACACTGAAGCTTTCTTT	CGTKTGDTEAFF
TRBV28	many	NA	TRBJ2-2	TGTGCCAGCAGTTTTGGTCGCTGGGGGCGGATGACCGGGGAGCTGTTTTTT	CASSFGRWGRMTGELFF
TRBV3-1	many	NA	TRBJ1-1	TGTGCCAGCAGCCAAGGGACACTGAAGACTGAAGCTTTCTTT	CASSQGTLKTEAFF
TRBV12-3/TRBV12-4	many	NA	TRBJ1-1	TGTGCCAGCAGTACACGACAGGAGAACACTGAAGCTTTCTTT	CASSTRQENTEAFF
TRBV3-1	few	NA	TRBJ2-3	TGTGCCAGCAGCCAAGGCGTCTCCTCCACAGATACGCAGTATTTT	CASSQGVSSTDTQYF